The clone carrying this T cell receptor beta chain has at least ten counts. Its antigen is undetermined. From the germline J gene comes the end of the CDR3, since the read stops 3 residues before it. This entry comes from a study of T cell clonality in common variable immunodeficiency. Germline CDR1 and CDR2: SGHTA and FQGNSA. Trimming took off 6 bases at V and 7 bases at J, with 13 bases between the two ends. This CDR3 is built from 13 residues. Sequencing used immunoSEQ multiplex PCR; TCRdb keeps in-frame clones, though not all of them. The sample presents tens of thousands of clones, none singletons. Overall study findings and caveats: CVID subjects showed higher TCRbeta clonality than healthy controls.

This receptor was identified in a person aged 18 to 75 in good health. V is TRBV7-2 and J is TRBJ2-1; weak D call: TRBD2 (7 bases). The sequenced material came from peripheral blood mononuclear cells. CDR3 DNA (partial): TGTGCCAGCAGTAATAGGGGGGGAAATGAG. It encodes CASSNRGGNE. The full CDR3 sequence reads CASSNRGGNEQFF.